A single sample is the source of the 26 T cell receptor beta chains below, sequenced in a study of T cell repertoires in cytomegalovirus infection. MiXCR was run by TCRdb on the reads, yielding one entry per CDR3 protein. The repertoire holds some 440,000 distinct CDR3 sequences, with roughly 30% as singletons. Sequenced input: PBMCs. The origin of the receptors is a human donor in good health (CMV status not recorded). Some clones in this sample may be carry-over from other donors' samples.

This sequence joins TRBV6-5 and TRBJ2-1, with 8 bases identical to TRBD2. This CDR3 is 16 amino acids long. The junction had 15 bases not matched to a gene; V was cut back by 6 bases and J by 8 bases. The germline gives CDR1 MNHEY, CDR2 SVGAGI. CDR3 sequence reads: CASSKSGGGINHEQFF. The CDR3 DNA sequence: TGTGCCAGCAGCAAATCCGGCGGGGGGATTAACCATGAGCAGTTCTTC.

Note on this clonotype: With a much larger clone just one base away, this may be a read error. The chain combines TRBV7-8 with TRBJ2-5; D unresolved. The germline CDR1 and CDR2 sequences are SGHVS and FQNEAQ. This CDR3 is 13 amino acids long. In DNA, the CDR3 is TGTGCTACCTGGCCTACCCTTGAGCAGACCCAGTACTTC. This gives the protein CATWPTLEQTQYF.

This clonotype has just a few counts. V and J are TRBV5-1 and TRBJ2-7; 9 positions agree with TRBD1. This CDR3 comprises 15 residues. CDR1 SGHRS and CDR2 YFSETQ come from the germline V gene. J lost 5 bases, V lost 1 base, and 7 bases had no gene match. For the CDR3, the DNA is TGCGCCAGCAGCTTGAGGGGACAGGGTTTAGACGAGCAGTACTTC. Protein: CASSLRGQGLDEQYF.

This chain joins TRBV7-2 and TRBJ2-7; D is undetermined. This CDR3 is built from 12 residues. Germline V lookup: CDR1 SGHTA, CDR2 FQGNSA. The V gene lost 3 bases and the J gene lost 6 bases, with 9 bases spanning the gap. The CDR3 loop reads CASSLQAGEQYF. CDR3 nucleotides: TGTGCCAGCAGCTTGCAGGCAGGCGAGCAGTACTTC.

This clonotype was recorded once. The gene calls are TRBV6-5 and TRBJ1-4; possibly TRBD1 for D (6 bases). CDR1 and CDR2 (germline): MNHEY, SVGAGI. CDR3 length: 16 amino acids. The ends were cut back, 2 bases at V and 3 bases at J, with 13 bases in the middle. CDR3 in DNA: TGTGCCAGCAGTTACCGCAACAGGGCGGCTAATGAAAAACTGTTTTTT. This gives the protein CASSYRNRAANEKLFF.

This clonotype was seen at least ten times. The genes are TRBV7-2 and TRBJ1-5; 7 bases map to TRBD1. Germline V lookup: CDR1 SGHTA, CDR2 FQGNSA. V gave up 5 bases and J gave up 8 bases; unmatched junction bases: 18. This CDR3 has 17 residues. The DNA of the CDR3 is TGTGCCAGCAGCCCCTTATGGATACAGGGGAAGTTTGAGCCCCAGCATTTT. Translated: CASSPLWIQGKFEPQHF.

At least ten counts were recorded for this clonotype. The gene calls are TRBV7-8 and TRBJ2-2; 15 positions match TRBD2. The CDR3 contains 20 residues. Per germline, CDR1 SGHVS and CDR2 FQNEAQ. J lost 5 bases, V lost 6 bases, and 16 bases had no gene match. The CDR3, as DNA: TGTGCCAGCAGATTACTCTGGGGGACTAGCGGGGGGATAGAAACCGGGGAGCTGTTTTTT. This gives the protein CASRLLWGTSGGIETGELFF.

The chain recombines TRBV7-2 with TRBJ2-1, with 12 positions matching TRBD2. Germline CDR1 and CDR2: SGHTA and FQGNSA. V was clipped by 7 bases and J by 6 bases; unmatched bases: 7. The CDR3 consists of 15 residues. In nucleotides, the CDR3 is TGTGCCAGCATCTTCCTAGCGGGGGGGCGCAATGAGCAGTTCTTC. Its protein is CASIFLAGGRNEQFF.

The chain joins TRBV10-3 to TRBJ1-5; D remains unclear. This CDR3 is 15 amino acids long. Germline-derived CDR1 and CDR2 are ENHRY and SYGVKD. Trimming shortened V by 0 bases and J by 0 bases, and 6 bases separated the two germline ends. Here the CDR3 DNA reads TGTGCCATCAGTGAGTCCCAGAATAGCAATCAGCCCCAGCATTTT. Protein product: CAISESQNSNQPQHF.

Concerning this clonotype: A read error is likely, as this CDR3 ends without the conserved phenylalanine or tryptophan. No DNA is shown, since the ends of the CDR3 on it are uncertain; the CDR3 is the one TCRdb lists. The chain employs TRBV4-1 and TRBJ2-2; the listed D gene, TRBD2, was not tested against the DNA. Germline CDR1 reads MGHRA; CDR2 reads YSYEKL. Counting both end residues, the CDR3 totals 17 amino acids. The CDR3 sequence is CASSREGSGGAVGERFC.

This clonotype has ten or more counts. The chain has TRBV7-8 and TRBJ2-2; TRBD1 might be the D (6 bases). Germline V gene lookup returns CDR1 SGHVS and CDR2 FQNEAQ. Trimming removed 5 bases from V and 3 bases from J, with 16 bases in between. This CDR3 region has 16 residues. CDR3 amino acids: CASSLTSGQYTGELFF. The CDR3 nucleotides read TGTGCCAGCAGCCTTACAAGTGGACAGTACACCGGGGAGCTGTTTTTT.

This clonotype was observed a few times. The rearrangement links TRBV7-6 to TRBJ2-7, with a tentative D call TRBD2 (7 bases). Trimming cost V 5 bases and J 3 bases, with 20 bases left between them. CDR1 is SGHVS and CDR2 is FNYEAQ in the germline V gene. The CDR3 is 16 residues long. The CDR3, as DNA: TGTGCCAGCAGCCCCCCGGCGGGGGCGGTCGACTACGAGCAGTACTTC. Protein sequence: CASSPPAGAVDYEQYF.

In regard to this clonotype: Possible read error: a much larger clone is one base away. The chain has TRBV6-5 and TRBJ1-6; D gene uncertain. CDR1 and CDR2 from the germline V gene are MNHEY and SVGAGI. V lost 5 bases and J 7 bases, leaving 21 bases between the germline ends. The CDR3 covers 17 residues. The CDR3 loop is CASSPLFQATANSPLHF. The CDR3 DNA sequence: TGTGCCAGCAGTCCCCTCTTCCAGGCCACGGCCAATTCACCCCTCCACTTT.

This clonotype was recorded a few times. The CDR3 loop is CSARGAFF. The CDR3 DNA follows: TGCAGTGCTAGAGGAGCTTTCTTT. The rearrangement joins TRBV20-1 to TRBJ1-1; no firm D call. Trimming removed 1 base at V and 10 bases at J, with 1 base between. This CDR3 spans 8 amino acids. Germline CDR1 reads DFQATT; CDR2 reads SNEGSKA (reference sequence).

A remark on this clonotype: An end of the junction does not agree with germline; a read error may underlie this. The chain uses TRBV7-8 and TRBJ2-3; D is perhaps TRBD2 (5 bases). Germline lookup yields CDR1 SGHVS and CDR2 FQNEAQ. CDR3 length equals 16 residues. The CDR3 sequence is CASSTTNMASTDTLYF. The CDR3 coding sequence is TGTGCCAGCAGCACTACCAACATGGCTAGCACAGATACGCTGTATTTT.

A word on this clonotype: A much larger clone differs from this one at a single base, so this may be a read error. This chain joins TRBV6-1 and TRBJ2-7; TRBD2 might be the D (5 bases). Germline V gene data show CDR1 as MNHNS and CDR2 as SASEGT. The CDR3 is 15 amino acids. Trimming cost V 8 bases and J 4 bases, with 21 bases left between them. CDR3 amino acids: CASGKVGGGTYEQYF. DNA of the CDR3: TGTGCCAGCGGAAAGGTAGGCGGAGGAACTTACGAGCAGTACTTC.

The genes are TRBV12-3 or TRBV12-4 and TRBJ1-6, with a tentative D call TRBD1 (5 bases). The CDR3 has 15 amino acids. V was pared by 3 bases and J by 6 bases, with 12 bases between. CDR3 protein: CASSLGGTANSPLHF. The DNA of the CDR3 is TGTGCCAGCAGTTTGGGGGGAACGGCTAATTCACCCCTCCACTTT.

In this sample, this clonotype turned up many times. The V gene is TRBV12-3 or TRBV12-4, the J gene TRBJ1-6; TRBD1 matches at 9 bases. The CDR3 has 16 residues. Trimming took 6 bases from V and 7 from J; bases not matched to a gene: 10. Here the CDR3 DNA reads TGTGCCAGCAGCGTGGCCAATGGACAGGGGAATTCACCCCTCCACTTT. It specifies CASSVANGQGNSPLHF.

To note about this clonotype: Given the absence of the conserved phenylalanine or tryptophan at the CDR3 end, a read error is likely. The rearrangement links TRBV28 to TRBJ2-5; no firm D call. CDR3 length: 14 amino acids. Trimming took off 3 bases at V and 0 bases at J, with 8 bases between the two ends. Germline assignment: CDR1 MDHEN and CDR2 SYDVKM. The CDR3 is CASSFGSNQETQYL. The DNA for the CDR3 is TGTGCCAGCAGTTTTGGTTCTAACCAAGAGACCCAGTACCTC.

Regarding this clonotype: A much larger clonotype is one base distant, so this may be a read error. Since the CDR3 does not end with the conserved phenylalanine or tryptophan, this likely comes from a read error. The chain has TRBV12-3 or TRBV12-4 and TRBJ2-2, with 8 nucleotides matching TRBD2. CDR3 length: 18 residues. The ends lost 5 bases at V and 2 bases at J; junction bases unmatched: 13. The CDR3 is CASSLTRGGGRNTGELFC. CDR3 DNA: TGTGCCAGCAGTCTTACCCGGGGGGGGGGACGTAACACCGGGGAGCTGTTTTGT.

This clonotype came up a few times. Here the CDR3 DNA reads TGTGCCAGCAGCATCTTCGGCAGGAGGGTCCAAGAGACCCAGTACTTC. Amino acid sequence: CASSIFGRRVQETQYF. The chain uses TRBV11-2 and TRBJ2-5; D might be TRBD2 (6 bases). Germline V gives CDR1 SGHAT, CDR2 FQNNGV. V gave up 5 bases and J gave up 1 base, with 17 bases separating them. The CDR3 extends over 16 amino acids.

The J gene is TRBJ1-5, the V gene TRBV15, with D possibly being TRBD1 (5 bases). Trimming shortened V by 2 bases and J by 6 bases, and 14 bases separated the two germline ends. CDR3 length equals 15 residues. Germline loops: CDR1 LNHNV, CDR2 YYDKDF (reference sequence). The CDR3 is CATSRSGGSGQPQHF. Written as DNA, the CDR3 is TGTGCCACCAGCAGATCCGGGGGGAGTGGTCAGCCCCAGCATTTT.

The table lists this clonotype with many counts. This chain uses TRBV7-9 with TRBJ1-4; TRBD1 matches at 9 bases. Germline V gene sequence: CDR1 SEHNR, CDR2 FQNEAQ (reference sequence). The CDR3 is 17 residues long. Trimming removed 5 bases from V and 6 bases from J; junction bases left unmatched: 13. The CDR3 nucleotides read TGTGCCAGCAGCCCAGGACAGGGGAATCTTTTAGATGAAAAACTGTTTTTT. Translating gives CASSPGQGNLLDEKLFF.

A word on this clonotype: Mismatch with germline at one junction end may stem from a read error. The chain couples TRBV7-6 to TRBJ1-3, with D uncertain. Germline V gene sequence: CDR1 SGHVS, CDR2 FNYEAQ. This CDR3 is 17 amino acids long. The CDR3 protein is CASSSTVGGSSGHTIYF. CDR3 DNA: TGTGCCAGCAGCTCAACAGTCGGTGGCTCCTCTGGACACACCATATATTTT.

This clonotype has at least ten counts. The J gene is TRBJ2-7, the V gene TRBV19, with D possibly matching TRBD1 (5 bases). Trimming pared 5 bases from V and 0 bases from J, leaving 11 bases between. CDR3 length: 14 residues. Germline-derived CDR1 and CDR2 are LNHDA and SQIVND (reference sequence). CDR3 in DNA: TGTGCCAGTAGTGTAACAGGTCTCTCCTACGAGCAGTACTTC. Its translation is CASSVTGLSYEQYF.

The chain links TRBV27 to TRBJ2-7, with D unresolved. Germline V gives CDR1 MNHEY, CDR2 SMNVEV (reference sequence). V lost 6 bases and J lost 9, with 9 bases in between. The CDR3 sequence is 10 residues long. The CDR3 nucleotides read TGTGCCAGCAGAGGTCTTCGGCAGTACTTC. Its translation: CASRGLRQYF.